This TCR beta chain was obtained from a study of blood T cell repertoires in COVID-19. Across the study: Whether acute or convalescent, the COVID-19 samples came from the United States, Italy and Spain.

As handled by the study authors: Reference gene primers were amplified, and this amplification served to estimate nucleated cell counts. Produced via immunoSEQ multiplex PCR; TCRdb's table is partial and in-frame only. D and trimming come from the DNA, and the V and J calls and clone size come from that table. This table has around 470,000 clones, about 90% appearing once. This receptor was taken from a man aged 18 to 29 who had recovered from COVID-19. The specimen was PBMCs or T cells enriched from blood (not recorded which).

The CDR3 coding sequence is TGTGCCAGCAGCTTGGGGACAATCGTTAAGAACACTGAAGCTTTCTTT. It codes for CASSLGTIVKNTEAFF. The chain employs TRBV5-6 and TRBJ1-1; possibly TRBD1 for D (5 bases). This CDR3 is built from 16 residues. Germline CDR1 and CDR2: SGHDT and YYEEEE. V was shortened by 0 bases and J by 1 base, with 13 bases between the two germline ends. The whole variable domain, remainder taken from reference TRBV5-6 and TRBJ1-1, is DAGVTQSPTHLIKTRGQQVTLRCSPKSGHDTVSWYQQALGQGPQFIFQYYEEEERQRGNFPDRFSGHQFPNYSSELNVNALLLGDSALYLCASSLGTIVKNTEAFFGQGTRLTVV.